These 25 T cell receptor beta chains were all obtained from the same sample, sequenced in a study of monozygotic twins with cystic fibrosis. Using immunoSEQ multiplex PCR, the repertoire was profiled, and TCRdb retains in-frame clones only, with some absent. Counted here are some 33,000 clones, 80% to 95% occurring once; the ten biggest clones make up less than 0.2%. Sequenced input: blood. The source is a boy between 2 and 15 years old with cystic fibrosis.

The V gene is TRBV7-2, the J gene TRBJ1-2; tentatively, D is TRBD1 (6 bases). Between the trimmed V and J ends, which lost 3 bases and 7 bases, there was a span of 12 bases. Germline CDR1 and CDR2: SGHTA and FQGNSA. The CDR3 loop spans 13 amino acids. In nucleotides, the CDR3 is TGTGCCAGCAGCTTTAAGACAGGAGGTGGCTACACCTTC. Amino acids: CASSFKTGGGYTF.

The chain couples TRBV19 to TRBJ2-5; TRBD1 or TRBD2 may be the D gene (5 bases each). The ends were cut back, 3 bases at V and 5 bases at J, with 7 bases in the middle. The CDR3 consists of 12 residues. The V gene's germline CDR1 is LNHDA and CDR2 SQIVND (reference sequence). CDR3 region: CASSIWGETQYF. CDR3 DNA sequence: TGTGCCAGTAGTATCTGGGGGGAGACCCAGTACTTC.

The chain has TRBV10-3 and TRBJ2-7, with D possibly being TRBD1 (5 bases). Per germline, CDR1 ENHRY and CDR2 SYGVKD. This CDR3 has 15 amino acids. Trimming left V 0 bases short and J 1 base short, with 10 bases between. Here the CDR3 reads CAISESNTGSYEQYF. The CDR3 bases are TGTGCCATCAGTGAGTCGAATACAGGTTCCTACGAGCAGTACTTC.

This clone has only a few counts. The chain recombines TRBV6-1 with TRBJ1-5, with TRBD1 identical over 8 bases. The CDR3 runs 15 residues. CDR1 and CDR2 from the germline V gene are MNHNS and SASEGT. V shed 3 bases, J shed 2 bases, and the junction held 3 bases outside the gene matches. For the CDR3, the DNA is TGTGCCAGCAGTGACGGACAGGGTGGCAATCAGCCCCAGCATTTT. Translated: CASSDGQGGNQPQHF.

The chain uses TRBV6-6 and TRBJ1-3; TRBD1 agrees at 7 bases. J lost 1 base, V lost 0 bases, and 3 bases had no gene match. The CDR3 is made up of 16 amino acids. Germline V lookup: CDR1 MNHNY, CDR2 SVGAGI (reference sequence). The CDR3 coding sequence is TGTGCCAGCAGTTACTCTCCGGGACAGTCTGGAAACACCATATATTTT. Its protein product is CASSYSPGQSGNTIYF.

The chain has TRBV6-5 and TRBJ1-6; D is unresolved. The germline V and J ends were trimmed by 7 bases and 7 bases, with 11 bases remaining between them. The V gene's germline CDR1 is MNHEY and CDR2 SVGAGI. The CDR3 runs to 13 residues. The CDR3 here is CASTGMLNSPLHF. CDR3 sequence (DNA): TGTGCCAGCACGGGGATGCTCAATTCACCCCTCCACTTT.

This chain joins TRBV5-1 and TRBJ1-2; TRBD1 might be the D (5 bases). Germline values: CDR1 SGHRS, CDR2 YFSETQ. V was cut by 0 bases and J by 3 bases, with 12 bases left in between. The CDR3 runs 15 residues. Here the CDR3 reads CASSLADDRYYGYTF. As DNA, the CDR3 is TGCGCCAGCAGCTTGGCCGATGACAGATACTATGGCTACACCTTC.

CDR3 sequence reads: CASSQDGTSGNTIYF. CDR3 in DNA: TGCGCCAGCAGCCAAGACGGCACCTCTGGAAACACCATATATTTT. This chain joins TRBV4-3 and TRBJ1-3; D is uncertain. The CDR3 totals 15 residues. V gave up 0 bases and J gave up 0 bases, with 6 bases separating them. CDR1 is LGHNA and CDR2 is YSLEER in the germline V gene.

This clone appeared once. J is TRBJ1-5 and V is TRBV27, with 7 bases fitting TRBD1. The V gene's germline CDR1 is MNHEY and CDR2 SMNVEV (reference sequence). Trimming cost V 7 bases and J 1 base; bases outside gene matches: 7. CDR3 size: 15 residues. CDR3 region: CASKSGTESNQPQHF. The CDR3 nucleotides are TGTGCCAGCAAGTCCGGGACAGAGAGCAATCAGCCCCAGCATTTT.

The chain couples TRBV5-1 to TRBJ1-1; 7 nucleotides line up with TRBD1. This CDR3 comprises 14 residues. Germline values: CDR1 SGHRS, CDR2 YFSETQ. Trimming cost V 4 bases and J 4 bases; bases outside gene matches: 7. CDR3 nucleotides: TGCGCCAGCAGCGGTCAGGGGGGAGGCACTGAAGCTTTCTTT. This codes for CASSGQGGGTEAFF.

The count of this clone is one. The rearrangement links TRBV21-1 to TRBJ2-5; the table's D call, TRBD1, was not checked against the DNA. TRBV21-1 corresponds to a pseudogene. The CDR3 contains 16 residues. The CDR3 coding sequence is TGTGCCAGCAGCAAAGAGGTTCAGGGGAATGCGGAGACCCAGTACTTC. Translated: CASSKEVQGNAETQYF.

The chain employs TRBV9 and TRBJ2-3; 7 bases agree with TRBD1. Trimming at V came to 0 bases and at J to 2 bases, leaving 12 bases not matched to a gene. There are 18 residues in the CDR3. The germline V gene encodes CDR1 SGDLS and CDR2 YYNGEE. CDR3 in DNA: TGTGCCAGCAGCGTAGACCGTTTCGACAGGGCCTACACAGATACGCAGTATTTT. The encoded protein is CASSVDRFDRAYTDTQYF.

Only one count was recorded for this clone. For the CDR3, the DNA is TGTGCCAGCAGCCAGGCGGGACGGAACCAAGAGACCCAGTACTTC. Translating gives CASSQAGRNQETQYF. V gene TRBV4-2 combines with J gene TRBJ2-5; possibly TRBD2 for D (6 bases). This CDR3 region has 15 residues. V dropped 3 bases and J dropped 0 bases, with 11 bases sitting between them. Germline V CDR1 and CDR2: LGHNA, YNFKEQ.

This sequence joins TRBV2 and TRBJ2-3; maybe TRBD2 (7 bases). V lost 7 bases and J lost 4, with 24 bases in between. This CDR3 is 17 amino acids long. Germline V gives CDR1 SNHLY, CDR2 FYNNEI. As DNA, the CDR3 is TGTGCCAGCAACCTCAGAGGGGGGGGCACACAGGCAGATACGCAGTATTTT. Translated: CASNLRGGGTQADTQYF.

This clone was observed once. The genes are TRBV2 and TRBJ2-5; the D gene could be TRBD1 or TRBD2 (5 bases each). V was clipped by 6 bases and J by 1 base, with 12 bases between them. Germline loops: CDR1 SNHLY, CDR2 FYNNEI. The CDR3 is 14 amino acids. The CDR3 region has the DNA TGTGCCAGCAGGGGGCCGGGGAGCCAAGAGACCCAGTACTTC. It encodes CASRGPGSQETQYF.

This clone was found a few times. The chain uses TRBV2 and TRBJ1-5; 8 positions match TRBD1. The CDR3 is 15 amino acids. V dropped 6 bases and J dropped 2; count of bases not matched to a gene: 6. CDR1 is SNHLY and CDR2 is FYNNEI in the germline V gene. The CDR3 here is CASRAQGAGNQPQHF. The CDR3 DNA follows: TGTGCCAGCAGAGCGCAGGGGGCTGGCAATCAGCCCCAGCATTTT.

The chain combines TRBV5-1 with TRBJ2-7; 10 bases match TRBD1. CDR1 SGHRS and CDR2 YFSETQ come from the germline V gene. Unmatched junction bases numbered 3, after V lost 0 bases and J lost 3 bases. The CDR3 is made up of 15 amino acids. Here the CDR3 DNA reads TGCGCCAGCAGCTTGGCGGGACAGGGGAACTACGAGCAGTACTTC. Translating it yields CASSLAGQGNYEQYF.

The chain combines TRBV7-7 with TRBJ2-7; a weak D match, TRBD1 (5 bases). CDR3 length equals 14 residues. The germline V gene has CDR1 SSHAT and CDR2 FNYEAQ (reference sequence). V gave up 2 bases and J gave up 6 bases, with 14 bases separating them. The DNA of the CDR3 is TGTGCCAGCAGCTTAACCCCAGGGCTAAGCGAGCAGTACTTC. Its translation is CASSLTPGLSEQYF. Full variable domain (outside the CDR3, taken from reference TRBV7-7 and TRBJ2-7): GAGVSQSPRYKVTKRGQDVTLRCDPISSHATLYWYQQALGQGPEFLTYFNYEAQPDKSGLPSDRFSAERPEGSISTLTIQRTEQRDSAMYRCASSLTPGLSEQYFGPGTRLTVT.

The V and J genes are TRBV18 and TRBJ2-7, with 11 bases identical to TRBD2. CDR1 and CDR2 from the germline V gene are KGHSH and LQKENI. The J segment lost 0 bases and the V segment lost 2 bases, leaving 0 bases of the junction unmatched. The CDR3 has 15 residues. CDR3 amino acids: CASSPTSGSSYEQYF. The CDR3 nucleotides read TGTGCCAGCTCACCAACTAGCGGGAGCTCCTACGAGCAGTACTTC.

The V and J genes are TRBV20-1 and TRBJ1-1; D gene ambiguous. This CDR3 contains 10 residues. V lost 3 bases, J lost 9 bases, and 8 bases lay in between. Germline V CDR1 and CDR2: DFQATT, SNEGSKA (reference sequence). The CDR3 region is CSASYGKAFF. As DNA, the CDR3 is TGCAGTGCTAGCTACGGGAAAGCTTTCTTT.

The chain recombines TRBV12-5 with TRBJ2-1; D is tentatively TRBD1 or TRBD2 (5 bases each). The length of the CDR3 is 14 residues. Germline values: CDR1 LGHNT, CDR2 FRNRAP. Trimming removed 1 base from V and 2 bases from J, with 6 bases in between. CDR3 nucleotides: TGTGCTAGTGGTTTGGGGGGGACCTACAATGAGCAGTTCTTC. Translating gives CASGLGGTYNEQFF.

This clone was seen only once. V usage is TRBV7-2 and J usage is TRBJ1-5; 12 bases are a match to TRBD1. CDR3 length: 15 amino acids. V lost 3 bases and J lost 5; bases outside the gene matches: 2. Germline V gene data show CDR1 as SGHTA and CDR2 as FQGNSA. The DNA for the CDR3 is TGTGCCAGCAGCTTCGGGACAGGGGGCGATCAGCCCCAGCATTTT. Encoded protein: CASSFGTGGDQPQHF.

This chain connects TRBV5-5 to TRBJ1-2; 8 nucleotides agree with TRBD1. Germline assignment: CDR1 SGHKS and CDR2 YYEKEE (reference sequence). The V and J ends lost 3 bases and 2 bases, in that order; junction bases with no gene match: 18. The CDR3 is 19 residues long. Here the CDR3 DNA reads TGTGCCAGCAGCTGGATTCAGGGGGCGGTATTTGGGGTAAACTATGGCTACACCTTC. Protein product: CASSWIQGAVFGVNYGYTF.

This sequence joins TRBV9 and TRBJ2-1; the match to TRBD1 covers 10 bases. This CDR3 spans 15 amino acids. J was trimmed by 5 bases and V by 3 bases; bases with no gene match: 5. Germline V gene lookup returns CDR1 SGDLS and CDR2 YYNGEE. CDR3 protein: CASSASGQGHNEQFF. The DNA of the CDR3 is TGTGCCAGCAGCGCCTCGGGACAGGGGCACAATGAGCAGTTCTTC. The full variable domain, its missing parts supplied by reference TRBV9 and TRBJ2-1, is DSGVTQTPKHLITATGQRVTLRCSPRSGDLSVYWYQQSLDQGLQFLIQYYNGEERAKGNILERFSAQQFPDLHSELNLSSLELGDSALYFCASSASGQGHNEQFFGPGTRLTVL.

The V call is TRBV29-1, the J call TRBJ1-2; D may be TRBD1 (5 bases). V gave up 2 bases and J gave up 8 bases, with 27 bases separating them. The CDR3 extends over 17 amino acids. Germline V gene data show CDR1 as SQVTM and CDR2 as ANQGSEA. The CDR3: CSVETPPGQGTLRGYTF. The CDR3 DNA sequence: TGCAGCGTTGAAACCCCACCGGGCCAGGGAACGTTGAGAGGCTACACCTTC. Filled out from reference TRBV29-1 and TRBJ1-2, the complete variable domain reads SAVISQKPSRDICQRGTSLTIQCQVDSQVTMMFWYRQQPGQSLTLIATANQGSEATYESGFVIDKFPISRPNLTFSTLTVSNMSPEDSSIYLCSVETPPGQGTLRGYTFGSGTRLTVV.